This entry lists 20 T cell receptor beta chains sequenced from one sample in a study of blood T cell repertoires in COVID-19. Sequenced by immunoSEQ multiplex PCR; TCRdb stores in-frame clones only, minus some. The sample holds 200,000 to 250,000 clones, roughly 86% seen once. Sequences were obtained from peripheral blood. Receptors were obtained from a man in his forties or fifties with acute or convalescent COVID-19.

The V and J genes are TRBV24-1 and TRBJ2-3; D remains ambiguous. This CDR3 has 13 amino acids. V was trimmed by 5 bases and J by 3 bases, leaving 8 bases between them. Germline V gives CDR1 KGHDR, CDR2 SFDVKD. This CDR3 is CATSGGPTDTQYF. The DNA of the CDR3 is TGTGCCACCAGTGGTGGGCCGACAGATACGCAGTATTTT.

CDR3 DNA sequence: TGTGCCAGCAGCTCAATGGGAGGGACTGAAGCTTTCTTT. Translating gives CASSSMGGTEAFF. This chain links TRBV7-9 with TRBJ1-1; D gene ambiguous. The CDR3 is 13 amino acids. Germline V gives CDR1 SEHNR, CDR2 FQNEAQ (reference sequence). The V and J ends lost 4 bases and 5 bases respectively, with 11 bases between them.

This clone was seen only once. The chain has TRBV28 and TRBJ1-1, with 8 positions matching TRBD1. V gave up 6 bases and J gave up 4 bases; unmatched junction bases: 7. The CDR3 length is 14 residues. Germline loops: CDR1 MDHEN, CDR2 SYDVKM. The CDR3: CASSSGQGSTEAFF. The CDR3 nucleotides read TGTGCCAGCAGCTCCGGACAGGGAAGCACTGAAGCTTTCTTT.

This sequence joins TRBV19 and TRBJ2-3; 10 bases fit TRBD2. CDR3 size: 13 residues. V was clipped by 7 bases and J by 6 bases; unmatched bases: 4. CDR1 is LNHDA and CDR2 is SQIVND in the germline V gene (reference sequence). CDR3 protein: CASNSGRYDTQYF. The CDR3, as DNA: TGTGCCAGTAATAGCGGGAGGTACGATACGCAGTATTTT.

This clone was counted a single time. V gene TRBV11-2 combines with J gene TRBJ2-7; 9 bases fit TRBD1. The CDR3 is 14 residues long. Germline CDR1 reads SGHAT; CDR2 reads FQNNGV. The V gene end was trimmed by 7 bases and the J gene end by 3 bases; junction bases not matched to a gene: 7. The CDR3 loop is CASTLGQGNYEQYF. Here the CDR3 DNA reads TGTGCCAGCACCTTGGGACAGGGTAACTACGAGCAGTACTTC.

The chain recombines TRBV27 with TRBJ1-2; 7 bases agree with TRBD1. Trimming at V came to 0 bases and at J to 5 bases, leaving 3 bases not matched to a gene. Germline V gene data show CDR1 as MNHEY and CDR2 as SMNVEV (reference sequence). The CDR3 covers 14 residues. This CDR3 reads CASSLSGTAYGYTF. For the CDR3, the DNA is TGTGCCAGCAGTTTATCAGGGACAGCTTATGGCTACACCTTC.

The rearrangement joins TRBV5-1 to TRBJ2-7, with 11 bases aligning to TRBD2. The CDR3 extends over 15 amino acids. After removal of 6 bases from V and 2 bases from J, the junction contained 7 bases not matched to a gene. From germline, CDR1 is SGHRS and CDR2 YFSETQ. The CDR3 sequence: CASTTILAGAYEQYF. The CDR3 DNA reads TGCGCCAGCACCACGATACTAGCGGGGGCCTACGAGCAGTACTTC.

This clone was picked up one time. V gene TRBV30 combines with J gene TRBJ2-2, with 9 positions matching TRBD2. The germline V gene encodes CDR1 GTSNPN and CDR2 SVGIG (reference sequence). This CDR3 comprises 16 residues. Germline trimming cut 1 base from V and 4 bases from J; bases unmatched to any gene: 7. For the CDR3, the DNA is TGTGCCTGGAGTGGGGTAGCGGGAGTGAGCACCGGGGAGCTGTTTTTT. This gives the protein CAWSGVAGVSTGELFF.

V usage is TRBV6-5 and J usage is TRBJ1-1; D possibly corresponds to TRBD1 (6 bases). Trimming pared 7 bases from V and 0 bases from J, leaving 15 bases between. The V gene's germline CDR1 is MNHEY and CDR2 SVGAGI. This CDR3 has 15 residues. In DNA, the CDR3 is TGTGCCAGCACGTCCGGGGGGCGGGTGAACACTGAAGCTTTCTTT. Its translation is CASTSGGRVNTEAFF.

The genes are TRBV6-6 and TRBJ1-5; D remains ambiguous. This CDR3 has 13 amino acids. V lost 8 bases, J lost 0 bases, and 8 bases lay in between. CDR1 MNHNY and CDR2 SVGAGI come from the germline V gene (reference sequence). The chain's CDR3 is CASWQYSNQPQHF. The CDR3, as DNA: TGTGCCAGCTGGCAGTATAGCAATCAGCCCCAGCATTTT.

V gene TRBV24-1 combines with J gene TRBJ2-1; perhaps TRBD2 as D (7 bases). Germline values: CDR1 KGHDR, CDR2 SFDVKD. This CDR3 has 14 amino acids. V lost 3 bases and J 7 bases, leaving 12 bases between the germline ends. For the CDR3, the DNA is TGTGCCACCAGTGATCGCGGGGGCAAGAATGAGCAGTTCTTC. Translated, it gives CATSDRGGKNEQFF.

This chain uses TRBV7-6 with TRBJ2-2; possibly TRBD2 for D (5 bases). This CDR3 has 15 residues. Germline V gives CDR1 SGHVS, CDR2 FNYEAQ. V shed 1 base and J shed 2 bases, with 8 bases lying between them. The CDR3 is CASSLGSVNTGELFF. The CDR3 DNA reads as TGTGCCAGCAGCTTAGGTAGCGTCAACACCGGGGAGCTGTTTTTT.

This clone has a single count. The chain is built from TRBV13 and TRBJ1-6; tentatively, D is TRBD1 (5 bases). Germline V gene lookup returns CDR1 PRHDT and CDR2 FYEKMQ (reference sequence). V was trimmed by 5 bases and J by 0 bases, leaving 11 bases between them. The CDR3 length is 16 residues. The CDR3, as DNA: TGTGCCAGCAGCCCTCGTGACAGCTCCTATAATTCACCCCTCCACTTT. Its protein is CASSPRDSSYNSPLHF.

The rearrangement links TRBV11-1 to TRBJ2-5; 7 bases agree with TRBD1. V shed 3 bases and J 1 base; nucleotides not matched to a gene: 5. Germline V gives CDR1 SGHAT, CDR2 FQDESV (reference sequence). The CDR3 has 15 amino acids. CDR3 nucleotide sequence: TGTGCCAGCAGCTTTGCCCGGACAGGCCAAGAGACCCAGTACTTC. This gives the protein CASSFARTGQETQYF.

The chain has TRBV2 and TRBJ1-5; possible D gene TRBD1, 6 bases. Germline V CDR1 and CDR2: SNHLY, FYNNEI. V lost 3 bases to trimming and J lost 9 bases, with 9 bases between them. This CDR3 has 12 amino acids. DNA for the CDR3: TGTGCCAGCAGTGAGGGGGCTCGGCCCCAGCATTTT. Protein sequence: CASSEGARPQHF.

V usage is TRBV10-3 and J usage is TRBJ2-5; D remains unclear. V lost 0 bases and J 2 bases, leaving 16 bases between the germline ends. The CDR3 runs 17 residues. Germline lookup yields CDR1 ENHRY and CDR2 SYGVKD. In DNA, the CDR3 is TGTGCCATCAGTGAGTCGGTCCCCGGTGCCAGGCAAGAGACCCAGTACTTC. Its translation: CAISESVPGARQETQYF.

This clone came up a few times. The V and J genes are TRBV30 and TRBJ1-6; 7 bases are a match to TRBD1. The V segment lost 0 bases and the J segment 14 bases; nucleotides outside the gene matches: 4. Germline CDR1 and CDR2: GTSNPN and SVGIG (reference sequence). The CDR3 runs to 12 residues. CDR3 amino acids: CAWSVLDRALHF. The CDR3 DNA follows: TGTGCCTGGAGTGTACTAGACAGGGCCCTCCACTTT.

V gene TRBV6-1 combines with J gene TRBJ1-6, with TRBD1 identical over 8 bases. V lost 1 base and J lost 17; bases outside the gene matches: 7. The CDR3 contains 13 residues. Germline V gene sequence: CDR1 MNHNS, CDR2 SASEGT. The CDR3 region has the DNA TGTGCCAGCAGTGAAGGAGGGCAGGGGGCTTTCCACTTT. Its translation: CASSEGGQGAFHF.

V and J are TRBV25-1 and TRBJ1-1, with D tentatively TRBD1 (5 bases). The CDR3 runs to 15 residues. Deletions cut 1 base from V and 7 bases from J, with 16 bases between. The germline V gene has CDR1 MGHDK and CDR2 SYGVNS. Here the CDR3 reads CASSELPAGPIEAFF. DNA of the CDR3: TGTGCCAGCAGTGAATTACCTGCGGGACCTATTGAAGCTTTCTTT.

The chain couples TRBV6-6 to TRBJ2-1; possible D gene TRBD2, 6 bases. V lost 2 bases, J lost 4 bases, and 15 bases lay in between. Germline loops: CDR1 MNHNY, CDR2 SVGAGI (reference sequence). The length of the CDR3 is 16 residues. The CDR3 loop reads CASSYEQWGRYNEQFF. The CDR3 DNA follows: TGTGCCAGCAGTTACGAACAGTGGGGGAGGTACAATGAGCAGTTCTTC.